This T cell receptor beta chain was identified during a study of T cell responses to AZD1222 COVID-19 vaccine. For this clone: Its antigen remains unidentified.

Findings of the study overall: Repertoire sampling happened only post peak T cell response. Regions left unmutated in variants are reportedly the target of nearly half of spike-specific TCRs. Once two AZD1222 doses were given, Spike-specific TCR breadth and depth went up.

Second doses at about 4 or about 12 weeks were pooled. The method was immunoSEQ multiplex PCR; TCRdb's version includes in-frame clones alone and lacks a portion of them. Of about 86,000 clones in the sample, 89% were seen once. V trimming: 6 bases; J trimming: 5 bases; junction bases outside the gene matches: 4. Germline loops: CDR1 ENHRY, CDR2 SYGVKD. CDR3 size: 13 residues. This specimen consisted of peripheral blood, obtained 28 days after the second AZD1222 dose. The source of this sequence is an adult who received the AZD1222 COVID-19 vaccine. The chain couples TRBV10-3 to TRBJ1-5; 7 bases are shared with TRBD1. The CDR3 region has the DNA TGTGCCATCAGCCGGGACAGTTATCAGCCCCAGCATTTT. This codes for CAISRDSYQPQHF.